Detailed here is one T cell receptor (beta chain). Data came from immunoSEQ multiplex PCR; TCRdb stores just in-frame clones and leaves some out. The sample has roughly 100,000 clones; under 90% are singletons. The data were obtained in a study of blood T cell repertoires in COVID-19. The V gene's germline CDR1 is SGHRS and CDR2 YFSETQ. The ends lost 4 bases at V and 5 bases at J; junction bases unmatched: 4. The CDR3 is 15 amino acids. V gene TRBV5-1 combines with J gene TRBJ2-1; 12 positions match TRBD2. The sample was peripheral blood. The TCR sequence derives from an elderly man with acute or convalescent COVID-19. CDR3 protein: CASSPTSGSHNEQFF. CDR3 coding DNA: TGCGCCAGCAGCCCGACTAGCGGGAGTCACAATGAGCAGTTCTTC. Supplemented by reference TRBV5-1 and TRBJ2-1, the full variable domain reads KAGVTQTPRYLIKTRGQQVTLSCSPISGHRSVSWYQQTPGQGLQFLFEYFSETQRNKGNFPGRFSGRQFSNSRSEMNVSTLELGDSALYLCASSPTSGSHNEQFFGPGTRLTVL.